This T cell receptor (beta chain) was captured in a study of cytomegalovirus exposure and HLA in healthy donors. Study conclusions and caveats: Segments of the TCR beta V type were, in most cases, productive about 90% or about 30% of the time in an earlier analysis. As confirmed in vitro, three CMV-associated chains were specific for CMV antigens. A later look showed TCR association rates differing by HLA locus, highest for DRB1 and lowest for HLA-C.

A single count supports this clone. Its antigen is currently unknown. Primers for the PCR totalled 60 Vbeta and 13 Jbeta. Assay: immunoSEQ multiplex PCR; the TCRdb copy retains only in-frame clones and omits some. This sample carries under 95,000 clones, roughly 73% of them seen once, and the ten largest clones take under 2.5%. The TCR was taken from a man aged 35-49 years in good health and CMV-seronegative. Sequencing used PBMCs.

In nucleotides, the CDR3 is TGCGCCAGCAGCTTAGGAGACAGGGGAGTTCTCGATGGCTACACCTTC. Amino acid sequence: CASSLGDRGVLDGYTF. The gene calls are TRBV5-1 and TRBJ1-2; TRBD1 aligns across 8 bases. The CDR3 spans 16 residues. V lost 2 bases, J lost 6 bases, and 12 bases stayed unmatched. The germline V gene has CDR1 SGHRS and CDR2 YFSETQ.